This TCR beta chain was observed in a study of OX40 agonist ivuxolimab in advanced cancers. Study background: In this trial design, patients received ivuxolimab intravenously at 0.01 to 10 mg/kg every 2 weeks. Study-wide findings and caveats: More expanded clones were found, on average, in CD8+ than in CD4+ T cells. At 0.1 to 3.0 mg/kg and by week 6, CD4+ and CD8+ T cells in the blood had expanded clonally.

Germline values: CDR1 SGHDT, CDR2 YYEEEE. Trimming took off 6 bases at V and 0 bases at J, with 9 bases between the two ends. The CDR3 contains 13 residues. With baseline, cycle 4 day 1, and cycle 7 day 1 as timepoints, blood was sampled. Remarks on this clone: As yet, its antigen is unknown.

TCRdb keeps only in-frame clones here, not all; method: immunoSEQ multiplex PCR. The sample includes roughly 77,000 clones, roughly 92% of them seen just once. Specimen: CD4+ or CD8+ T cells sorted from blood, collected in a trial of the OX40 agonist ivuxolimab. The clonotype comes from an adult with an advanced solid tumor such as melanoma, head and neck, liver or kidney cancer. The V and J genes are TRBV5-6 and TRBJ1-1, with no clear D. The CDR3 region is CASTLGLNTEAFF. In DNA form, the CDR3 reads TGTGCCAGCACCCTCGGTCTGAACACTGAAGCTTTCTTT.